The 3 T cell receptor beta chains in this list originate from one sample, sequenced in a study of graft-versus-host responses after intestinal transplantation. No antigen has been assigned to these receptors. The data were produced by immunoSEQ multiplex PCR, yet TCRdb's version contains in-frame clones alone and is incomplete. In the table there are some 130,000 clones, approximately 92% of which are singletons. The sequencing here drew on unstimulated CD4+ T cells sorted from spleen or lymph node cells, taken before intestinal transplant. These receptors were taken from a human donor who received an intestinal transplant.

The V and J genes are TRBV11-1 and TRBJ2-2; 8 nucleotides agree with TRBD1. The CDR3 has 15 amino acids. After removal of 6 bases from V and 5 bases from J, the junction contained 8 bases not matched to a gene. Germline V gene sequence: CDR1 SGHAT, CDR2 FQDESV (reference sequence). CDR3 in amino acids: CASRTGTGGTGELFF. In DNA form, the CDR3 reads TGTGCCAGCAGAACCGGGACAGGTGGGACCGGGGAGCTGTTTTTT.

The rearrangement links TRBV5-1 to TRBJ2-6; D not certain. Germline-derived CDR1 and CDR2 are SGHRS and YFSETQ. V lost 0 bases and J 0 bases, leaving 7 bases between the germline ends. CDR3 length: 16 residues. CDR3 amino acids: CASSLGTNSGANVLTF. The CDR3 DNA reads TGCGCCAGCAGCTTGGGCACGAACTCTGGGGCCAACGTCCTGACTTTC.

This chain connects TRBV18 to TRBJ2-3; maybe TRBD2 (6 bases). Trimming removed 4 bases from V and 4 bases from J, with 9 bases in between. Germline V gene sequence: CDR1 KGHSH, CDR2 LQKENI. This CDR3 region has 13 residues. The CDR3 sequence: CASSRWEADTQYF. CDR3 sequence (DNA): TGTGCCAGCTCACGGTGGGAGGCAGATACGCAGTATTTT.